These 30 T cell receptor beta chains were all obtained from the same sample, sequenced in a study of CD4 T cells in relation to SARS-CoV-2 and coronaviruses. TCRdb's table, derived via immunoSEQ multiplex PCR, lists solely in-frame clones and lacks some. Of approximately 11,000 clones listed, 80% to 90% are singletons. Antigen specificity for these receptors is unknown. CD4+ T cells from unexposed donors were obtained before the COVID-19 pandemic (2011-2018). After around nine days of culture, CD4+ T cells were isolated. The sequenced material came from CD4+ T cells from PBMCs, cultured in vitro. The source of these receptors is a human donor in good health.

V gene TRBV25-1 combines with J gene TRBJ1-1, with TRBD1 as a possible D gene (5 bases). From germline, CDR1 is MGHDK and CDR2 SYGVNS. V lost 7 bases, J lost 7 bases, and 19 bases lay in between. The CDR3 runs 14 residues. As DNA, the CDR3 is TGTGCCAGCATGGGACGGACGGACGGTGGTGAAGCTTTCTTT. This sequence encodes CASMGRTDGGEAFF.

V gene TRBV6-2 or TRBV6-3 combines with J gene TRBJ1-3; D might be TRBD1 (5 bases). Germline CDR1 is MNHEY and CDR2 is SVGEGT. Deletions cut 5 bases from V and 2 bases from J, with 13 bases between. CDR3 length: 15 amino acids. The CDR3 here is CASSRGVQAGNTIYF. DNA for the CDR3: TGTGCCAGCAGTCGAGGGGTTCAGGCTGGAAACACCATATATTTT.

The chain recombines TRBV29-1 with TRBJ2-1, with no clear D. The ends were cut back, 5 bases at V and 0 bases at J, with 5 bases in the middle. The germline gives CDR1 SQVTM, CDR2 ANQGSEA. This CDR3 has 12 amino acids. The chain's CDR3 is CSVRPSYNEQFF. The DNA of the CDR3 is TGCAGCGTTCGTCCCTCCTACAATGAGCAGTTCTTC.

The rearrangement joins TRBV9 to TRBJ1-1, with a possible D match to TRBD1 (5 bases). The germline V and J ends were trimmed by 4 bases and 3 bases, with 13 bases remaining between them. Germline lookup yields CDR1 SGDLS and CDR2 YYNGEE. CDR3 size: 14 residues. CDR3 region: CASSRGGWDTEAFF. CDR3 nucleotides: TGTGCCAGCAGCCGGGGGGGTTGGGACACTGAAGCTTTCTTT.

V usage is TRBV6-5 and J usage is TRBJ1-1, with no clear D. From germline, CDR1 is MNHEY and CDR2 SVGAGI. The CDR3 is 14 amino acids. V lost 10 bases and J lost 1, with 16 bases in between. The chain's CDR3 is CAIIKEGPNTEAFF. The CDR3 DNA follows: TGTGCCATCATCAAGGAGGGTCCGAACACTGAAGCTTTCTTT.

The chain uses TRBV18 and TRBJ2-7; 8 nucleotides align to TRBD1. The junction had 8 bases not matched to a gene; V was cut back by 4 bases and J by 3 bases. Germline assignment: CDR1 KGHSH and CDR2 LQKENI. CDR3 size: 15 residues. The CDR3, as DNA: TGTGCCAGCTCACTTGGGGACAGGACTTTCTACGAGCAGTACTTC. Translating gives CASSLGDRTFYEQYF. Full variable domain (remainder filled in from reference TRBV18 and TRBJ2-7): NAGVMQNPRHLVRRRGQEARLRCSPMKGHSHVYWYRQLPEEGLKFMVYLQKENIIDESGMPKERFSAEFPKEGPSILRIQQVVRGDSAAYFCASSLGDRTFYEQYFGPGTRLTVT.

The chain employs TRBV5-1 and TRBJ2-3; D unresolved. The V and J ends lost 2 bases and 0 bases respectively, with 4 bases between them. The CDR3 is 13 residues long. Germline CDR1 is SGHRS and CDR2 is YFSETQ. The CDR3 loop reads CASSLRSTDTQYF. The CDR3 nucleotides read TGCGCCAGCAGCTTACGGAGCACAGATACGCAGTATTTT. The variable domain in full, with the rest retrieved from reference TRBV5-1 and TRBJ2-3, is KAGVTQTPRYLIKTRGQQVTLSCSPISGHRSVSWYQQTPGQGLQFLFEYFSETQRNKGNFPGRFSGRQFSNSRSEMNVSTLELGDSALYLCASSLRSTDTQYFGPGTRLTVL.

This rearrangement joins TRBV5-1 to TRBJ2-6; 8 nucleotides line up with TRBD1. CDR3 size: 18 residues. V lost 1 base and J lost 1; bases outside the gene matches: 7. Germline V gene sequence: CDR1 SGHRS, CDR2 YFSETQ. The CDR3 coding sequence is TGCGCCAGCAGCTTGTTTGGACAGGGTCCTTCTGGGGCCAACGTCCTGACTTTC. This translates into CASSLFGQGPSGANVLTF.

V usage is TRBV7-2 and J usage is TRBJ1-6; D uncertain. Per the germline V gene, CDR1 is SGHTA and CDR2 is FQGNSA. The CDR3 runs to 18 residues. The V and J ends lost 1 base and 0 bases respectively, with 13 bases between them. As DNA, the CDR3 is TGTGCCAGCAGCTTAGTCGTACCTTCTAGCTCCTATAATTCACCCCTCCACTTT. Translating it yields CASSLVVPSSSYNSPLHF.

The table lists this clone with a count of one. The chain recombines TRBV19 with TRBJ1-6, with 10 bases that match TRBD1. CDR1 and CDR2 from the germline V gene are LNHDA and SQIVND (reference sequence). V was pared by 4 bases and J by 7 bases, with 1 base of the junction left unmatched. This CDR3 region has 14 residues. The CDR3 here is CASSRQGANSPLHF. The CDR3 DNA reads as TGTGCCAGTAGTAGACAGGGGGCCAATTCACCCCTCCACTTT. Supplemented by reference TRBV19 and TRBJ1-6, the full variable domain reads DGGITQSPKYLFRKEGQNVTLSCEQNLNHDAMYWYRQDPGQGLRLIYYSQIVNDFQKGDIAEGYSVSREKKESFPLTVTSAQKNPTAFYLCASSRQGANSPLHFGNGTRLTVT.

The CDR3 DNA reads as TGTGCCAGTAGTTCCGACCCGGCGGGGCGCGAAAAACTGTTTTTT. As protein: CASSSDPAGREKLFF. The gene calls are TRBV19 and TRBJ1-4; maybe TRBD1 (5 bases). Germline V lookup: CDR1 LNHDA, CDR2 SQIVND (reference sequence). V lost 5 bases, J lost 8 bases, and 18 bases lay in between. The CDR3 covers 15 residues. Filled out from reference TRBV19 and TRBJ1-4, the complete variable domain reads DGGITQSPKYLFRKEGQNVTLSCEQNLNHDAMYWYRQDPGQGLRLIYYSQIVNDFQKGDIAEGYSVSREKKESFPLTVTSAQKNPTAFYLCASSSDPAGREKLFFGSGTQLSVL.

This clone was seen a single time. The chain links TRBV5-8 to TRBJ2-3, with 8 bases aligning to TRBD2. Losses at the gene ends were 0 bases for V and 0 bases for J; bases not matched to a gene: 6. The CDR3 is made up of 17 amino acids. CDR1 is SGHTS and CDR2 is YDEGEE in the germline V gene. The CDR3 is CASSLGVAGWSTDTQYF. The CDR3 DNA reads as TGTGCCAGCAGCTTGGGGGTAGCGGGATGGAGCACAGATACGCAGTATTTT.

The rearrangement uses TRBV18 and TRBJ2-2; D perhaps matches TRBD2 (5 bases). Per the germline V gene, CDR1 is KGHSH and CDR2 is LQKENI. This CDR3 comprises 13 residues. Trimming shortened V by 6 bases and J by 3 bases, and 8 bases separated the two germline ends. Written as DNA, the CDR3 is TGTGCCAGCTCCCCGGACTACACCGGGGAGCTGTTTTTT. It encodes CASSPDYTGELFF.

The CDR3 coding sequence is TGTGCCAGCAGCTCCGTCCCGGGACAGGGAACGGCTGGCTACACCTTC. This gives the protein CASSSVPGQGTAGYTF. V is TRBV7-2 and J is TRBJ1-2; 9 nucleotides align to TRBD1. This CDR3 is 16 amino acids long. V shed 4 bases and J 7 bases; nucleotides not matched to a gene: 13. Germline-derived CDR1 and CDR2 are SGHTA and FQGNSA.

The chain recombines TRBV7-9 with TRBJ2-7; the D gene could be TRBD1 or TRBD2 (5 bases each). The CDR3 is 15 residues long. Germline lookup yields CDR1 SEHNR and CDR2 FQNEAQ (reference sequence). Trimming removed 1 base at V and 5 bases at J, with 15 bases between. CDR3: CASSLGAGTKNEQYF. The CDR3 nucleotides read TGTGCCAGCAGCTTAGGGGCAGGGACGAAGAACGAGCAGTACTTC.

The rearrangement uses TRBV10-3 and TRBJ1-5; TRBD1 might be the D (5 bases). The CDR3 loop spans 13 amino acids. In germline, CDR1 is ENHRY, CDR2 SYGVKD. Trimming took off 6 bases at V and 4 bases at J, with 10 bases between the two ends. The CDR3 here is CAIRQEANQPQHF. CDR3 nucleotide sequence: TGTGCCATCAGACAGGAGGCGAATCAGCCCCAGCATTTT.

The chain is built from TRBV3-1 (or the pseudogene TRBV3-2) and TRBJ2-7; 12 nucleotides agree with TRBD1. The trim removed 6 bases at V and 9 bases at J, leaving 12 bases unmatched. The V gene's germline CDR1 is LGHDT and CDR2 YNNKEL (reference sequence). The CDR3 covers 15 residues. This chain's CDR3 is CASRREGTGGLRQYF. The CDR3 DNA is TGTGCCAGCAGGCGCGAGGGGACAGGGGGCTTACGGCAGTACTTC.

This chain links TRBV7-9 with TRBJ2-5; 9 bases map to TRBD1. J lost 3 bases, V lost 1 base, and 12 bases had no gene match. Germline V CDR1 and CDR2: SEHNR, FQNEAQ (reference sequence). The CDR3 sequence is 18 residues long. CDR3 residues: CASSLVSVGQGRKETQYF. The DNA of the CDR3 is TGTGCCAGCAGCTTAGTTTCGGTCGGACAGGGGAGAAAAGAGACCCAGTACTTC.

The genes are TRBV6-5 and TRBJ2-2; 8 bases map to TRBD2. This CDR3 spans 16 amino acids. The junction had 0 bases not matched to a gene; V was cut back by 0 bases and J by 0 bases. Looked up from germline, CDR1 is MNHEY and CDR2 is SVGAGI. CDR3 amino acids: CASSYSSGANTGELFF. The CDR3 DNA is TGTGCCAGCAGTTACTCTAGCGGGGCGAACACCGGGGAGCTGTTTTTT.

V gene TRBV9 combines with J gene TRBJ2-7; D perhaps matches TRBD1 (6 bases). Trimming removed 4 bases at V and 3 bases at J, with 17 bases between. The CDR3 has 15 residues. Germline assignment: CDR1 SGDLS and CDR2 YYNGEE. As DNA, the CDR3 is TGTGCCAGCAGCCCAGGACAGACAACATACTACGAGCAGTACTTC. Protein sequence: CASSPGQTTYYEQYF.

This chain links TRBV19 with TRBJ2-7, with no clear D. Germline V gene lookup returns CDR1 LNHDA and CDR2 SQIVND (reference sequence). V lost 0 bases, J lost 0 bases, and 6 bases lay in between. There are 14 residues in the CDR3. The CDR3 here is CASSIEAASYEQYF. As DNA, the CDR3 is TGTGCCAGTAGTATAGAGGCAGCCTCCTACGAGCAGTACTTC.

The count of this clone is one. The rearrangement links TRBV6-6 to TRBJ1-2; TRBD1 matches at 10 bases. The length of the CDR3 is 16 residues. Germline assignment: CDR1 MNHNY and CDR2 SVGAGI (reference sequence). V lost 6 bases, J lost 6 bases, and 13 bases stayed unmatched. The CDR3 bases are TGTGCCAGCAGGACTGGGACAGGGGATAACCTCCATGGCTACACCTTC. Translation: CASRTGTGDNLHGYTF.

The chain couples TRBV18 to TRBJ2-5, with D tentatively TRBD1 or TRBD2 (5 bases each). Germline V lookup: CDR1 KGHSH, CDR2 LQKENI. The ends were cut back, 0 bases at V and 2 bases at J, with 16 bases in the middle. The length of the CDR3 is 17 residues. The CDR3 here is CASSPPTGTGTQETQYF. CDR3 DNA sequence: TGTGCCAGCTCACCACCAACGGGAACCGGGACGCAAGAGACCCAGTACTTC.

This clone has just a few counts. The chain is built from TRBV5-1 and TRBJ2-1, with 11 positions matching TRBD2. The CDR3 spans 16 residues. V lost 0 bases, J lost 4 bases, and 3 bases stayed unmatched. Germline-derived CDR1 and CDR2 are SGHRS and YFSETQ. As DNA, the CDR3 is TGCGCCAGCAGCTTGGAGACTAGCGGGGTTTACAATGAGCAGTTCTTC. Encoded protein: CASSLETSGVYNEQFF. Filled out from reference TRBV5-1 and TRBJ2-1, the complete variable domain reads KAGVTQTPRYLIKTRGQQVTLSCSPISGHRSVSWYQQTPGQGLQFLFEYFSETQRNKGNFPGRFSGRQFSNSRSEMNVSTLELGDSALYLCASSLETSGVYNEQFFGPGTRLTVL.

The chain is built from TRBV4-1 and TRBJ2-2; 8 positions match TRBD1. V shed 1 base and J 2 bases; nucleotides not matched to a gene: 6. Germline values: CDR1 MGHRA, CDR2 YSYEKL. The CDR3 spans 17 residues. This chain's CDR3 is CASSQALAGGNTGELFF. The CDR3 nucleotides are TGCGCCAGCAGCCAAGCTTTGGCAGGGGGCAACACCGGGGAGCTGTTTTTT.

The J gene is TRBJ2-7, the V gene TRBV6-5, with D unresolved. CDR1 and CDR2 from the germline V gene are MNHEY and SVGAGI. V gave up 9 bases and J gave up 9 bases, with 21 bases separating them. The CDR3 is 13 amino acids. CDR3 DNA sequence: TGTGCCAGTCATTCCGGGCAGCCTTTAGGGCAGTACTTC. Protein sequence: CASHSGQPLGQYF.

V and J are TRBV11-2 and TRBJ2-1; 10 nucleotides agree with TRBD1. The CDR3 sequence is 16 residues long. V shed 3 bases and J 12 bases; nucleotides not matched to a gene: 14. The germline CDR1 and CDR2 sequences are SGHAT and FQNNGV. DNA of the CDR3: TGTGCCAGCAGCTTCCGGGACAGGGGAATGAAGCTCGGGCAGTTCTTC. This translates into CASSFRDRGMKLGQFF.

The gene calls are TRBV19 and TRBJ1-4; D perhaps matches TRBD1 (5 bases). V was cut by 4 bases and J by 5 bases, with 14 bases left in between. The CDR3 extends over 15 amino acids. The germline gives CDR1 LNHDA, CDR2 SQIVND (reference sequence). In DNA, the CDR3 is TGTGCCAGTAGTAAGGCCCGGGGCGGAAATGAAAAACTGTTTTTT. It is translated as CASSKARGGNEKLFF.

The chain uses TRBV18 and TRBJ2-1; D is undetermined. V was trimmed by 0 bases and J by 2 bases, leaving 8 bases between them. Germline CDR1 reads KGHSH; CDR2 reads LQKENI. The CDR3 is made up of 15 amino acids. CDR3 loop: CASSPPGTPYNEQFF. In DNA form, the CDR3 reads TGTGCCAGCTCACCACCAGGCACGCCCTACAATGAGCAGTTCTTC.

The rearrangement links TRBV5-1 to TRBJ1-1; no clear D gene. There are 13 residues in the CDR3. The germline V gene has CDR1 SGHRS and CDR2 YFSETQ. V was clipped by 2 bases and J by 1 base, with 6 bases between them. The CDR3 here is CASSFGQNTEAFF. CDR3 DNA sequence: TGCGCCAGCAGCTTTGGTCAGAACACTGAAGCTTTCTTT.